Listed here are 11 T cell receptor beta chains from one sample, sequenced in a study of CD8+CD57+ T cells in acquired aplastic anemia. It was patients with CD8+CD57+ cell expansion by flow cytometry who were chosen for sequencing. TCR beta VDJ and CDR3 profiles were obtained from a genomic DNA template. One entry per CDR3 protein results from TCRdb running MiXCR on the reads. The data contain fewer than 80,000 distinct CDR3 sequences, about 70% of them singletons. Specimen: sorted CD4+, CD8+, or CD8+CD57+ T cells (not recorded which) from PBMCs. The source is a human donor with aplastic anemia.

The chain uses TRBV7-8 and TRBJ2-7, with 8 bases fitting TRBD2. Germline CDR1 SGHVS, CDR2 FQNEAQ. CDR3 length: 14 residues. The V gene end was trimmed by 6 bases and the J gene end by 3 bases; junction bases not matched to a gene: 7. CDR3 sequence reads: CASSYFGTSYEQYF. The DNA for the CDR3 is TGTGCCAGCAGTTACTTTGGGACTAGCTACGAGCAGTACTTC. Variable domain in full (rest from reference TRBV7-8 and TRBJ2-7): GAGVSQSPRYKVAKRGQDVALRCDPISGHVSLFWYQQALGQGPEFLTYFQNEAQLDKSGLPSDRFFAERPEGSVSTLKIQRTQQEDSAVYLCASSYFGTSYEQYFGPGTRLTVT.

This clonotype was recorded many times. V gene TRBV5-6 combines with J gene TRBJ1-1; D may be TRBD1 (6 bases). Trimming stripped 3 bases from V and 0 bases from J, with 6 bases between. The CDR3 is 13 amino acids. Germline loops: CDR1 SGHDT, CDR2 YYEEEE. The CDR3 reads CASSWTVNTEAFF. The CDR3, as DNA: TGTGCCAGCAGCTGGACAGTGAACACTGAAGCTTTCTTT.

The chain carries TRBV24-1 and TRBJ2-1; perhaps TRBD2 as D (6 bases). Germline V gene sequence: CDR1 KGHDR, CDR2 SFDVKD. Trimming cost V 4 bases and J 8 bases, with 20 bases left between them. This CDR3 comprises 16 residues. The CDR3 loop is CATSDSVGGQVDEQFF. CDR3 DNA sequence: TGTGCCACCAGTGACTCCGTAGGAGGGCAGGTCGATGAGCAGTTCTTC.

This chain joins TRBV10-3 and TRBJ2-3; tentative D call: TRBD2 (6 bases). This CDR3 comprises 14 residues. The V gene's germline CDR1 is ENHRY and CDR2 SYGVKD. V gave up 6 bases and J gave up 6 bases, with 16 bases separating them. The DNA of the CDR3 is TGTGCCATCAGGGGGGGAGTGTCGGGGGATACGCAGTATTTT. Translation gives CAIRGGVSGDTQYF.

This clonotype was counted a few times. The chain recombines TRBV2 with TRBJ2-5; TRBD1 or TRBD2 may be the D gene (5 bases each). The CDR3 runs to 13 residues. Germline V CDR1 and CDR2: SNHLY, FYNNEI. Trimming left V 6 bases short and J 3 bases short, with 11 bases between. The CDR3 is CASSEGLEETQYF. The CDR3, as DNA: TGTGCCAGCAGCGAGGGGTTAGAAGAGACCCAGTACTTC. Together with reference TRBV2 and TRBJ2-5, the CDR3 gives the full variable domain: EPEVTQTPSHQVTQMGQEVILRCVPISNHLYFYWYRQILGQKVEFLVSFYNNEISEKSEIFDDQFSVERPDGSNFTLKIRSTKLEDSAMYFCASSEGLEETQYFGPGTRLLVL.

V and J are TRBV5-4 and TRBJ1-2; maybe TRBD1 (5 bases). Trimming stripped 3 bases from V and 4 bases from J, with 16 bases between. The CDR3 is made up of 15 amino acids. Germline CDR1 is SGHNT and CDR2 is YYREEE (reference sequence). CDR3 sequence (DNA): TGTGCCAGCAGCTCACCGACGGGGGATCGCTATGGCTACACCTTC. It codes for CASSSPTGDRYGYTF.

The chain has TRBV2 and TRBJ2-1; D is ambiguous. Germline assignment: CDR1 SNHLY and CDR2 FYNNEI. The CDR3 extends over 11 amino acids. V lost 6 bases to trimming and J lost 12 bases, with 12 bases between them. The CDR3 protein is CASSVSGGQFF. CDR3 coding DNA: TGTGCCAGCAGCGTCTCAGGCGGGCAGTTCTTC.

The V call is TRBV20-1, the J call TRBJ1-5, with 8 bases lining up with TRBD1. CDR3 length: 14 residues. V lost 4 bases to trimming and J lost 5 bases; unmatched junction nucleotides: 7. Germline CDR1 DFQATT, CDR2 SNEGSKA (reference sequence). The CDR3 nucleotides are TGCAGTGCTATCCAGGGGGCTGCGGATCAGCCCCAGCATTTT. It is translated as CSAIQGAADQPQHF.

V is TRBV20-1 and J is TRBJ1-1; TRBD1 agrees at 8 bases. The V gene end was trimmed by 7 bases and the J gene end by 1 base; junction bases not matched to a gene: 14. Germline assignment: CDR1 DFQATT and CDR2 SNEGSKA (reference sequence). This CDR3 has 16 residues. CDR3 in DNA: TGCAGTGTTCGCCCGGCAGGGGGCGTCCCGAACACTGAAGCTTTCTTT. Protein sequence: CSVRPAGGVPNTEAFF.

This clonotype has at least ten counts. The genes are TRBV7-6 and TRBJ2-1; TRBD1 matches at 10 bases. Looked up from germline, CDR1 is SGHVS and CDR2 is FNYEAQ. The CDR3 extends over 15 amino acids. Unmatched junction bases numbered 5, after V lost 4 bases and J lost 5 bases. The CDR3: CASSSPGTGDNEQFF. The CDR3 bases are TGTGCCAGCAGCTCCCCCGGGACAGGGGACAATGAGCAGTTCTTC.

The V call is TRBV5-6, the J call TRBJ2-7; TRBD2 matches at 13 bases. Per the germline V gene, CDR1 is SGHDT and CDR2 is YYEEEE. The CDR3 runs to 19 residues. With 2 bases clipped from V and 2 bases from J, the junction kept 13 bases outside the gene matches. Here the CDR3 DNA reads TGTGCCAGCAGCTTAGCGTATGGACGGGGGACTAGCGGGGCCTACGAGCAGTACTTC. Translating gives CASSLAYGRGTSGAYEQYF.